These 25 T cell receptor beta chains came from one sample sequenced in a study of T cell repertoires in cytomegalovirus infection (dated by TCRdb to about 2019). These receptors have no identified antigens. Instrument on record: Illumina HiSeq 1500. Starting from the raw public reads, TCRdb applied fastp trimming at Q25, assembled clones with MiXCR and retained in-frame beta chains. Rows with one shared CDR3 protein collapse into an entry with the most common genes and DNA. A total of 750,000 to 950,000 distinct CDR3 sequences appear in this sample, around 29% of them only once. The biggest ten clones account for 10% to 15% of the sample. Reading the label with the study, this specimen's treatment or condition is: in vitro stimulation with specific CMV peptide epitopes to enrich CMV-specific T cells. The sequencing here drew on cultured CD8+ T cells from PBMCs, taken from culture after CMV antigen stimulation. These receptors came from a human donor in good health (CMV status not recorded). Some clones in this sample may be carry-over from other donors' samples.

The chain carries TRBV4-1 and TRBJ2-7; TRBD1 matches at 7 bases. This CDR3 region has 16 residues. Germline V gene lookup returns CDR1 MGHRA and CDR2 YSYEKL. V dropped 4 bases and J dropped 3; count of bases not matched to a gene: 12. The CDR3 DNA sequence: TGCGCCAGCAGCCTAGTCTTCACAGGGGAACACTACGAGCAGTACTTC. Protein sequence: CASSLVFTGEHYEQYF.

The DNA of the CDR3 is TGTGCCAGCACCCAACAAGAGGAACCCGTCAATGAAGCTTTCTTT. Encoded protein: CASTQQEEPVNEAFF. V is TRBV27 and J is TRBJ1-1, with unresolved D. Trimming removed 7 bases at V and 7 bases at J, with 22 bases between. The CDR3 runs 15 residues. Germline CDR1 is MNHEY and CDR2 is SMNVEV (reference sequence).

The chain combines TRBV4-3 with TRBJ1-2; D possibly corresponds to TRBD1 (5 bases). Trimming pared 0 bases from V and 5 bases from J, leaving 10 bases between. Germline CDR1 reads LGHNA; CDR2 reads YSLEER. This CDR3 comprises 14 residues. The CDR3 DNA sequence: TGCGCCAGCAGCCAAGATCAGGGTCTATATGGCTACACCTTC. This encodes CASSQDQGLYGYTF.

The chain joins TRBV2 to TRBJ1-2, with 7 bases fitting TRBD1. The trim removed 5 bases at V and 2 bases at J, leaving 8 bases unmatched. Germline CDR1 and CDR2: SNHLY and FYNNEI. The CDR3 has 15 amino acids. The CDR3 bases are TGTGCCAGCAGTCGAACAGGGGACTCGAACTATGGCTACACCTTC. Amino acid sequence: CASSRTGDSNYGYTF.

The chain employs TRBV20-1 and TRBJ2-7, with unresolved D. V was clipped by 3 bases and J by 3 bases, with 9 bases between them. The CDR3 is 12 residues long. The germline CDR1 and CDR2 sequences are DFQATT and SNEGSKA (reference sequence). CDR3 coding DNA: TGCAGTGCTAGCCGCCTAGACTACGAGCAGTACGTC. Translated, it gives CSASRLDYEQYV.

The V gene is TRBV7-6, the J gene TRBJ2-5; 11 bases agree with TRBD2. With 7 bases clipped from V and 4 bases from J, the junction kept 8 bases outside the gene matches. Per the germline V gene, CDR1 is SGHVS and CDR2 is FNYEAQ. CDR3 length: 15 amino acids. The CDR3 region is CASNPLGLAGETQYF. In nucleotides, the CDR3 is TGTGCCAGCAACCCTCTAGGACTAGCGGGAGAGACCCAGTACTTC.

V usage is TRBV7-9 and J usage is TRBJ2-7, with 10 bases lining up with TRBD1. V lost 4 bases, J lost 7 bases, and 7 bases stayed unmatched. The CDR3 is made up of 14 amino acids. Germline V gene lookup returns CDR1 SEHNR and CDR2 FQNEAQ (reference sequence). The CDR3 DNA reads as TGTGCCAGCAGCTCCGGGACAGGGGTGGGGGAGCAGTACTTC. Translated: CASSSGTGVGEQYF.

This clonotype was detected a few times. The rearrangement uses TRBV27 and TRBJ1-5; a possible D gene is TRBD1 (5 bases). There are 14 residues in the CDR3. Germline loops: CDR1 MNHEY, CDR2 SMNVEV (reference sequence). V shed 6 bases and J shed 5 bases, with 14 bases lying between them. The CDR3 DNA follows: TGTGCCAGCAGCGTCGGGACTCCTTATCAGCCCCAGCATTTT. Its protein product is CASSVGTPYQPQHF.

The V call is TRBV7-6, the J call TRBJ1-1; possible D gene TRBD1, 6 bases. CDR1 SGHVS and CDR2 FNYEAQ come from the germline V gene. Trimming cost V 5 bases and J 1 base, with 14 bases left between them. The CDR3 is made up of 15 amino acids. CDR3 amino acids: CASSPEDSWNTEAFF. The CDR3 DNA sequence: TGTGCCAGCAGCCCCGAGGACAGCTGGAACACTGAAGCTTTCTTT.

This rearrangement joins TRBV9 to TRBJ2-1; 7 nucleotides agree with TRBD2. This CDR3 contains 16 residues. V shed 4 bases and J 0 bases; nucleotides not matched to a gene: 7. Germline CDR1 and CDR2: SGDLS and YYNGEE. The CDR3 region is CASSTRGSSSYNEQFF. The CDR3 nucleotides are TGTGCCAGCAGCACGCGGGGGTCCAGCTCCTACAATGAGCAGTTCTTC.

The chain employs TRBV4-1 and TRBJ1-2; D gene ambiguous. Trimming left V 0 bases short and J 2 bases short, with 10 bases between. The CDR3 has 15 amino acids. The germline V gene has CDR1 MGHRA and CDR2 YSYEKL. For the CDR3, the DNA is TGCGCCAGCAGCCAAGAGCAGGTGATCAACTATGGCTACACCTTC. This sequence encodes CASSQEQVINYGYTF.

This clonotype has more than one count but fewer than ten. The rearrangement uses TRBV27 and TRBJ1-4, with no clear D. The CDR3 totals 13 residues. Trimming removed 9 bases at V and 0 bases at J, with 8 bases between. The germline V gene has CDR1 MNHEY and CDR2 SMNVEV (reference sequence). The CDR3 nucleotides are TGTGCCAGGCCAGTTCCAACTAATGAAAAACTGTTTTTT. This encodes CARPVPTNEKLFF.

J is TRBJ1-4 and V is TRBV6-5; TRBD1 aligns across 7 bases. Germline V gives CDR1 MNHEY, CDR2 SVGAGI. Trimming took 4 bases from V and 4 from J; bases not matched to a gene: 6. The CDR3 is 15 residues long. CDR3 in DNA: TGTGCCAGCAGTTCGAGACAGGGCCTTAATGAAAAACTGTTTTTT. Translation gives CASSSRQGLNEKLFF.

This chain joins TRBV5-1 and TRBJ2-1, with D unresolved. CDR1 and CDR2 (germline): SGHRS, YFSETQ. The CDR3 totals 15 residues. V gave up 4 bases and J gave up 1 base, with 12 bases separating them. The CDR3 here is CASSQLYGSYNEQFF. The CDR3 coding sequence is TGCGCCAGCAGCCAACTCTATGGGTCCTACAATGAGCAGTTCTTC. The whole variable domain, filled in from reference TRBV5-1 and TRBJ2-1, reads KAGVTQTPRYLIKTRGQQVTLSCSPISGHRSVSWYQQTPGQGLQFLFEYFSETQRNKGNFPGRFSGRQFSNSRSEMNVSTLELGDSALYLCASSQLYGSYNEQFFGPGTRLTVL.

This clonotype was observed a few times. V and J are TRBV24-1 and TRBJ2-2; D may match TRBD1 or TRBD2 (5 bases each). V was pared by 8 bases and J by 1 base, with 10 bases between. The CDR3 totals 14 residues. Germline V CDR1 and CDR2: KGHDR, SFDVKD. The CDR3 sequence is CATMGRQNTGELFF. In nucleotides, the CDR3 is TGTGCCACCATGGGACGGCAGAACACCGGGGAGCTGTTTTTT.

This clonotype was observed a handful of times. V is TRBV14 and J is TRBJ2-1, with TRBD2 matching over 8 bases. After removal of 2 bases from V and 0 bases from J, the junction contained 6 bases not matched to a gene. Germline CDR1 and CDR2: SGHDN and FVKESK. The length of the CDR3 is 17 residues. DNA for the CDR3: TGTGCCAGCAGCCAACTCCAGCGGGGGAGCTCCTACAATGAGCAGTTCTTC. Its protein product is CASSQLQRGSSYNEQFF.

The V gene is TRBV13, the J gene TRBJ2-7; 7 bases match TRBD2. The CDR3 is 16 residues long. V was clipped by 1 base and J by 0 bases; unmatched bases: 6. Germline V gene data show CDR1 as PRHDT and CDR2 as FYEKMQ (reference sequence). The CDR3 DNA follows: TGTGCCAGCAGCTTAGTTAGCGGGCCTAGCTCCTACGAGCAGTACTTC. Its protein is CASSLVSGPSSYEQYF.

This sequence joins TRBV6-1 and TRBJ1-5; D perhaps matches TRBD1 (5 bases). Germline CDR1 MNHNS, CDR2 SASEGT. The CDR3 has 13 residues. Trimming shortened V by 7 bases and J by 1 base, and 8 bases separated the two germline ends. The CDR3 sequence is CASIRGSNQPQHF. The CDR3 DNA is TGTGCCAGCATCCGGGGGAGCAATCAGCCCCAGCATTTT.

The chain has TRBV12-3 or TRBV12-4 and TRBJ2-1; D is possibly TRBD1 (6 bases). The ends were cut back, 6 bases at V and 6 bases at J, with 24 bases in the middle. The CDR3 spans 17 residues. This CDR3 is CASSPMGGGRGRNEQFF. The CDR3 region has the DNA TGTGCCAGCAGCCCAATGGGTGGGGGCAGGGGTCGCAATGAGCAGTTCTTC.

This clonotype was counted between two and nine times. The V call is TRBV25-1, the J call TRBJ2-5, with D possibly being TRBD1 or TRBD2 (5 bases each). Trimming removed 6 bases at V and 5 bases at J, with 25 bases between. The CDR3 contains 17 residues. Per the germline V gene, CDR1 is MGHDK and CDR2 is SYGVNS. CDR3 sequence (DNA): TGTGCCAGCAGGGCTGGGGACGGGACGGAAGAAGGGGAGACCCAGTACTTC. This sequence encodes CASRAGDGTEEGETQYF.

This clonotype occurred a few times. This chain links TRBV20-1 with TRBJ1-2; tentative D call: TRBD1 (6 bases). The germline V gene encodes CDR1 DFQATT and CDR2 SNEGSKA (reference sequence). The CDR3 length is 11 residues. V dropped 8 bases and J dropped 4 bases, with 11 bases sitting between them. The CDR3 region is CSRLDSYGYTF. The CDR3 DNA is TGCAGTCGGCTGGACAGCTATGGCTACACCTTC.

The chain links TRBV27 to TRBJ2-3; D assignment may be TRBD1 or TRBD2 (5 bases each). Germline CDR1 MNHEY, CDR2 SMNVEV (reference sequence). The CDR3 has 16 amino acids. Trimming cost V 2 bases and J 3 bases, with 15 bases left between them. Here the CDR3 reads CASSLVRSGRTDTQYF. The CDR3 coding sequence is TGTGCCAGCAGTTTAGTCCGCTCGGGACGTACAGATACGCAGTATTTT.

The V gene is TRBV2, the J gene TRBJ1-1; D is unclear. The CDR3 runs 17 residues. The germline V and J ends were trimmed by 2 bases and 1 base, with 17 bases remaining between them. The germline V gene has CDR1 SNHLY and CDR2 FYNNEI. The CDR3 spells CASSETVPNTPNTEAFF. The CDR3, as DNA: TGTGCCAGCAGTGAAACCGTTCCGAACACGCCGAACACTGAAGCTTTCTTT.

About this clonotype: At one end the junction does not follow the germline gene, possibly because of a read error. The chain uses TRBV7-9 and TRBJ1-4; no clear D gene. The CDR3 is made up of 12 amino acids. Germline values: CDR1 SEHNR, CDR2 FQNEAQ (reference sequence). The CDR3 region is CTSSLVPEKLFF. The CDR3 DNA reads TGTACCAGCAGCTTAGTGCCAGAAAAACTGTTTTTT.

The chain recombines TRBV12-3 or TRBV12-4 with TRBJ2-1, with 7 nucleotides matching TRBD1. The CDR3 has 16 amino acids. Germline trimming cut 3 bases from V and 5 bases from J; bases unmatched to any gene: 10. Here the CDR3 reads CASSFSNRGRHNEQFF. The CDR3 bases are TGTGCCAGCAGTTTCTCTAACAGGGGCAGACACAATGAGCAGTTCTTC.